Below, 15 T cell receptor beta chains from the same sample are listed, as sequenced in a study of T cells in Graves' hyperthyroidism and ophthalmopathy. The TCR beta CDR3 regions underwent amplification using RNA transcripts as the source. The primer set for the first-round RT-PCR of the TCR CDR3 was HTBI. TCRdb used MiXCR to reprocess the multiplex PCR reads, holding one entry per CDR3 protein. The sample holds roughly 700,000 distinct CDR3 sequences, roughly 17% seen once. The sequenced material came from blood. Source of these receptors: a man between 50 and 59 years old with Graves' hyperthyroidism.

Regarding this clonotype: A much larger clone differs by one base, so this may be a read error. The rearrangement links TRBV11-2 to TRBJ2-5; TRBD1 matches 9 bases. V was pared by 5 bases and J by 4 bases, with 8 bases of the junction left unmatched. This CDR3 comprises 15 residues. Per the germline V gene, CDR1 is SGHAT and CDR2 is FQNNGV. CDR3 sequence reads: CASSLGTGRGETQYF. The CDR3 DNA follows: TGTGCCAGCAGCCTTGGGACAGGGAGGGGAGAGACCCAGTACTTC.

This clonotype occurred many times. The V call is TRBV28, the J call TRBJ1-1; unclear D gene. CDR1 is MDHEN and CDR2 is SYDVKM in the germline V gene. Between the trimmed V and J ends, which lost 8 bases and 5 bases, there was a span of 15 bases. This CDR3 is built from 13 residues. The CDR3 DNA is TGTGCCAGCGCTGAAGGGCAGAGAACTGAAGCTTTCTTT. Protein product: CASAEGQRTEAFF.

The CDR3 DNA is TGCAGCGATTCTCAAGGAGGGGCCACTGAAGCTTTCTTT. Translation: CSDSQGGATEAFF. V usage is TRBV29-1 and J usage is TRBJ1-1; D may be TRBD1 (5 bases). Trimming pared 7 bases from V and 4 bases from J, leaving 16 bases between. This CDR3 region has 13 residues. Germline V gene sequence: CDR1 SQVTM, CDR2 ANQGSEA.

This clonotype has just a few counts. Given a much more abundant clone one base away, this may be a read error. The chain has TRBV7-2 and TRBJ2-7, with D perhaps TRBD1 (7 bases). V lost 5 bases and J 5 bases, leaving 10 bases between the germline ends. The CDR3 loop spans 12 amino acids. CDR1 is SGHTA, CDR2 FQGNSA, per germline. The CDR3: CTSSPRGDEQYF. CDR3 sequence (DNA): TGTACCAGCAGCCCCAGGGGGGACGAGCAGTACTTC.

The gene calls are TRBV3-1 and TRBJ1-6; D is perhaps TRBD1 (5 bases). The CDR3 has 15 residues. V was pared by 4 bases and J by 2 bases, with 9 bases between. The germline gives CDR1 LGHDT, CDR2 YNNKEL (reference sequence). CDR3 in amino acids: CASSRGGTYNSPLHF. The CDR3 DNA follows: TGTGCCAGCAGCCGGGGGGGGACCTATAATTCACCCCTCCACTTT. Using reference TRBV3-1 and TRBJ1-6 for the parts outside the CDR3, the full variable domain is DTAVSQTPKYLVTQMGNDKSIKCEQNLGHDTMYWYKQDSKKFLKIMFSYNNKELIINETVPNRFSPKSPDKAHLNLHINSLELGDSAVYFCASSRGGTYNSPLHFGNGTRLTVT.

This clonotype has at least ten counts. V and J are TRBV10-3 and TRBJ1-2, with D perhaps matching TRBD1 (6 bases). CDR1 ENHRY and CDR2 SYGVKD come from the germline V gene. Trimming shortened V by 0 bases and J by 4 bases, and 9 bases separated the two germline ends. CDR3 length: 14 amino acids. CDR3 sequence reads: CAISESEGGYGYTF. In DNA, the CDR3 is TGTGCCATCAGTGAGTCTGAGGGGGGCTATGGCTACACCTTC.

The J gene is TRBJ2-7, the V gene TRBV2; a possible D gene is TRBD1 (8 bases). V shed 6 bases and J shed 2 bases, with 14 bases lying between them. Germline loops: CDR1 SNHLY, CDR2 FYNNEI. The CDR3 sequence is 14 residues long. The CDR3 loop is CASRDREGAYEQYF. Here the CDR3 DNA reads TGTGCCAGCAGGGACAGGGAGGGGGCCTACGAGCAGTACTTC.

This clonotype was picked up many times. The chain couples TRBV11-2 to TRBJ2-7, with D possibly matching TRBD1 (5 bases). V dropped 5 bases and J dropped 0 bases, with 20 bases sitting between them. CDR1 and CDR2 from the germline V gene are SGHAT and FQNNGV. The CDR3 has 17 amino acids. This CDR3 reads CASSHLRGQPHSYEQYF. CDR3 DNA: TGTGCCAGCAGCCATCTACGTGGACAACCGCACTCCTACGAGCAGTACTTC.

There are many counts of this clonotype. The genes are TRBV5-1 and TRBJ2-7; 8 nucleotides agree with TRBD2. In germline, CDR1 is SGHRS, CDR2 YFSETQ. The V segment lost 0 bases and the J segment 4 bases; nucleotides outside the gene matches: 12. This CDR3 contains 17 residues. The CDR3 spells CASSLAPTSGPSYEQYF. The CDR3 coding sequence is TGCGCCAGCAGCTTGGCCCCAACTAGCGGTCCGTCTTACGAGCAGTACTTC.

Concerning this clonotype itself: Compared with germline, one end of the junction differs, possibly owing to a read error. The V call is TRBV24-1, the J call TRBJ2-1; D is uncertain. The germline gives CDR1 KGHDR, CDR2 SFDVKD. This CDR3 contains 11 residues. The CDR3 DNA sequence: TGTGCCACCGCTCAGCAGGATGAGCAATTCTTC. This codes for CATAQQDEQFF.

There are many counts of this clonotype. The chain has TRBV27 and TRBJ2-1; 7 bases agree with TRBD2. CDR1 and CDR2 (germline): MNHEY, SMNVEV (reference sequence). The CDR3 is 15 residues long. With V trimmed by 2 bases and J by 4 bases, 5 bases remained unmatched. The CDR3, as DNA: TGTGCCAGCAGTTTAATGAGCGGGATATACAATGAGCAGTTCTTC. Its protein product is CASSLMSGIYNEQFF.

This clonotype has a handful of counts. The chain recombines TRBV27 with TRBJ2-5; 7 bases match TRBD1. J lost 1 base, V lost 4 bases, and 3 bases had no gene match. Germline V CDR1 and CDR2: MNHEY, SMNVEV (reference sequence). This CDR3 is built from 14 residues. The CDR3: CASSSGDSQETQYF. The CDR3, as DNA: TGTGCCAGCAGTTCCGGGGACAGCCAAGAGACCCAGTACTTC.

This clonotype has ten or more counts. This chain links TRBV19 with TRBJ2-7, with D hard to call. The CDR3 length is 16 residues. The V end lost 5 bases, the J end lost 0 bases, and 17 bases lay between the germline ends. CDR1 is LNHDA and CDR2 is SQIVND in the germline V gene (reference sequence). This CDR3 is CASSPRPMRSSYEQYF. The CDR3 DNA reads as TGTGCCAGTAGTCCCCGTCCTATGAGGAGCTCCTACGAGCAGTACTTC.

The rearrangement joins TRBV25-1 to TRBJ2-6; D is ambiguous. The CDR3 has 15 amino acids. The V gene's germline CDR1 is MGHDK and CDR2 SYGVNS. Trimming took off 2 bases at V and 0 bases at J, with 5 bases between the two ends. The CDR3 DNA follows: TGTGCCAGCAGTGAACAGGTCTCTGGGGCCAACGTCCTGACTTTC. This gives the protein CASSEQVSGANVLTF.

This clonotype was seen more than once but under ten times. This chain links TRBV6-1 with TRBJ2-7, with 13 bases lining up with TRBD2. Germline CDR1 and CDR2: MNHNS and SASEGT. This CDR3 is built from 15 residues. Germline trimming cut 10 bases from V and 6 bases from J; bases unmatched to any gene: 12. DNA for the CDR3: TGTGCCACCTACCCCGGACTAGCGGGAGTCTCCGAGCAGTACTTC. Translation gives CATYPGLAGVSEQYF.